The 13 T cell receptor beta chains reported below all come from one sample, sequenced in a study of blood T cell repertoires in COVID-19. Sequencing was performed with immunoSEQ multiplex PCR; in TCRdb, only in-frame clones are kept and a portion is missing. The data hold over 85,000 clones, with 80% to 90% observed a single time. Specimen: peripheral blood. These receptors all come from a woman aged 80 or over with acute or convalescent COVID-19.

V gene TRBV4-1 combines with J gene TRBJ2-3, with D possibly matching TRBD2 (6 bases). Germline values: CDR1 MGHRA, CDR2 YSYEKL. This CDR3 is 19 amino acids long. V gave up 0 bases and J gave up 0 bases, with 19 bases separating them. The CDR3 reads CASSQDLSSGHTSTDTQYF. In DNA form, the CDR3 reads TGCGCCAGCAGCCAAGATCTGTCAAGCGGGCACACTAGCACAGATACGCAGTATTTT.

This clone was picked up a small number of times. The chain has TRBV7-2 and TRBJ1-5; 9 nucleotides match TRBD1. The CDR3 has 15 residues. The germline V gene has CDR1 SGHTA and CDR2 FQGNSA. Germline trimming cut 5 bases from V and 7 bases from J; bases unmatched to any gene: 9. The CDR3 protein is CASSIDRGSVQPQHF. The CDR3 DNA reads as TGTGCCAGCAGCATAGACAGGGGGTCTGTGCAGCCCCAGCATTTT.

The rearrangement uses TRBV7-2 and TRBJ2-7, with TRBD2 matching 13 bases. The CDR3 runs to 15 residues. V shed 5 bases and J 2 bases; nucleotides not matched to a gene: 3. Per the germline V gene, CDR1 is SGHTA and CDR2 is FQGNSA. The CDR3 DNA follows: TGTGCCAGCAGCACCGGGACTAGCGGGACCTACGAGCAGTACTTC. Encoded protein: CASSTGTSGTYEQYF.

The chain combines TRBV9 with TRBJ1-6; TRBD1 might be the D (6 bases). The length of the CDR3 is 15 residues. Germline V gives CDR1 SGDLS, CDR2 YYNGEE. Deletions cut 3 bases from V and 9 bases from J, with 16 bases between. The CDR3 coding sequence is TGTGCCAGCAGCGGGCTTTCCGGGACAAGTTCACCCCTCCACTTT. It is translated as CASSGLSGTSSPLHF.

The chain employs TRBV5-1 and TRBJ2-3; 9 positions match TRBD2. Trimming at V came to 4 bases and at J to 2 bases, leaving 5 bases not matched to a gene. Germline V gene sequence: CDR1 SGHRS, CDR2 YFSETQ. CDR3 length: 15 amino acids. The CDR3 nucleotides are TGCGCCAGCAGCGCACGACTAGCGGACACAGATACGCAGTATTTT. This translates into CASSARLADTDTQYF.

The chain combines TRBV24-1 with TRBJ2-3, with D maybe TRBD2 (6 bases). CDR3 length: 16 residues. CDR1 and CDR2 from the germline V gene are KGHDR and SFDVKD. V was pared by 5 bases and J by 4 bases, with 18 bases between. The CDR3 loop is CATSGETGVNPDTQYF. CDR3 bases: TGTGCCACCAGTGGGGAAACGGGAGTTAACCCAGATACGCAGTATTTT.

The J gene is TRBJ1-1, the V gene TRBV5-1; the D gene is possibly TRBD1 (5 bases). The V end was cut by 1 base, the J end by 8 bases, with 9 bases between. The CDR3 runs to 12 residues. Germline CDR1 and CDR2: SGHRS and YFSETQ. For the CDR3, the DNA is TGCGCCAGCAGCTTGACAGGAGACGAAGCTTTCTTT. Translated: CASSLTGDEAFF.

V is TRBV6-1 and J is TRBJ2-3, with a tentative D call TRBD1 (5 bases). CDR1 and CDR2 from the germline V gene are MNHNS and SASEGT. The CDR3 is 16 amino acids. V shed 4 bases and J shed 4 bases, with 18 bases lying between them. CDR3 nucleotides: TGTGCCAGCAGTGGATTAGGGCCCGTGGGGCCAGATACGCAGTATTTT. Translating gives CASSGLGPVGPDTQYF.

This clone was observed a few times. The J gene is TRBJ1-2, the V gene TRBV9; 7 bases are shared with TRBD1. The trim removed 2 bases at V and 0 bases at J, leaving 4 bases unmatched. The CDR3 totals 15 residues. Germline loops: CDR1 SGDLS, CDR2 YYNGEE. The CDR3 sequence: CASSVGTAPNYGYTF. The CDR3 bases are TGTGCCAGCAGCGTGGGGACAGCCCCTAACTATGGCTACACCTTC. Full variable domain (remainder filled in from reference TRBV9 and TRBJ1-2): DSGVTQTPKHLITATGQRVTLRCSPRSGDLSVYWYQQSLDQGLQFLIQYYNGEERAKGNILERFSAQQFPDLHSELNLSSLELGDSALYFCASSVGTAPNYGYTFGSGTRLTVV.

The rearrangement uses TRBV4-2 and TRBJ1-5, with 7 nucleotides matching TRBD1. V gave up 6 bases and J gave up 6 bases; unmatched junction bases: 11. Per the germline V gene, CDR1 is LGHNA and CDR2 is YNFKEQ. The CDR3 is made up of 15 amino acids. The CDR3 DNA follows: TGTGCCAGCAGGCACGAGGAGGGGGCGGCTCAGCCCCAGCATTTT. Encoded protein: CASRHEEGAAQPQHF.

V gene TRBV29-1 combines with J gene TRBJ1-3; a weak D match, TRBD1 (5 bases). Germline V gene sequence: CDR1 SQVTM, CDR2 ANQGSEA. The CDR3 sequence is 13 residues long. The V gene lost 8 bases and the J gene lost 8 bases, with 19 bases spanning the gap. The CDR3 spells CSTTGRVGDTIYF. The CDR3 region has the DNA TGCAGCACAACCGGCAGGGTAGGGGACACCATATATTTT.

V gene TRBV4-1 combines with J gene TRBJ2-7; 7 bases align to TRBD2. V trimming: 0 bases; J trimming: 6 bases; junction bases outside the gene matches: 5. In germline, CDR1 is MGHRA, CDR2 YSYEKL. The CDR3 extends over 14 amino acids. DNA for the CDR3: TGCGCCAGCAGCCAAGATCCAACGGGGGGCGAGCAGTACTTC. It yields the protein CASSQDPTGGEQYF.

The rearrangement links TRBV3-1 (or the pseudogene TRBV3-2) to TRBJ1-6; 10 bases map to TRBD1. The V gene's germline CDR1 is LGHDT and CDR2 YNNKEL (reference sequence). The CDR3 loop spans 15 amino acids. V was pared by 5 bases and J by 6 bases, with 4 bases of the junction left unmatched. CDR3 region: CASSSRDRGNSPLHF. The DNA of the CDR3 is TGTGCCAGCAGCTCCCGGGACAGGGGTAATTCACCCCTCCACTTT.